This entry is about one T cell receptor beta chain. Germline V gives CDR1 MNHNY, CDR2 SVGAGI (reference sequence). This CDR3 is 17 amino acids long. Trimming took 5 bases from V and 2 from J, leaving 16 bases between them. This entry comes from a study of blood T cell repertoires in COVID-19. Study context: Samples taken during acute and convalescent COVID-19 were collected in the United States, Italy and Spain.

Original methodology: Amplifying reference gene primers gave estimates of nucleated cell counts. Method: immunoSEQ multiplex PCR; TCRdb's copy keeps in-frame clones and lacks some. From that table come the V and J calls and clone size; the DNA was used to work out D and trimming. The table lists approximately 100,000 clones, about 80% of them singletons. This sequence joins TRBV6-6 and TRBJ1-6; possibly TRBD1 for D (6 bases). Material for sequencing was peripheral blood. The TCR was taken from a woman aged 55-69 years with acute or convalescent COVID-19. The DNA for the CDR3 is TGTGCCAGCAGTCCCCCTCCGACAGGAACCTATAATTCACCCCTCCACTTT. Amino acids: CASSPPPTGTYNSPLHF.